This TCR beta chain was sequenced in a study of blood T cell repertoires in COVID-19. For the study at large: Whether acute or convalescent, the COVID-19 samples came from the United States, Italy and Spain. The analysed material was cDNA or gDNA that came from T cells, B-cell-depleted T cells, or PBMCs.

In the authors' workflow: Amplification with reference gene primers provided the estimates of nucleated cell counts. TCRdb's table, derived via immunoSEQ multiplex PCR, lists solely in-frame clones and lacks some. V and J calls and clone size are those listed in that table; D and trimming were worked out from the DNA. Among under 300,000 clones listed, about nine tenths were seen once. The sequenced sample was peripheral blood. This clonotype was sampled from a woman aged 40 to 50 who had recovered from COVID-19.

As DNA, the CDR3 is TGCGCCAGCAGCTTCCTAGCGGGAGGGCCCCACGAGCAGTACTTC. Translating gives CASSFLAGGPHEQYF. The gene calls are TRBV5-1 and TRBJ2-7, with 12 bases lining up with TRBD2. Germline assignment: CDR1 SGHRS and CDR2 YFSETQ. The CDR3 is 15 amino acids. The V and J ends lost 2 bases and 5 bases, in that order; junction bases with no gene match: 5.